This TCR beta chain appears in the sequencing data of a study of early T cells in non-severe SARS-CoV-2 infection. Study as a whole: The study sequenced bulk RNA from unsorted whole blood, with chains unpaired. Overall study results and limits: Anti-spike CD8 responses were favored in VDJdb matching, and private and CD4 specificities were missed.

Researchers attached unique molecular identifiers to individual cDNA molecules. TCRdb re-called the 5' RACE reads with MiXCR, one entry per CDR3 protein. The sample has over 55,000 distinct CDR3 sequences, 12% seen once; the top ten hold roughly 1.3%. This clonotype was observed at least ten times. The antigen remains unidentified. Source material: whole blood. This clonotype was sampled from an adult who was a healthcare worker with PCR-confirmed SARS-CoV-2 infection or an uninfected control (not recorded which).

DNA for the CDR3: TGCAGCGTTGTAACAGGGGGCGCGGCCGAGCAGTACTTC. This translates into CSVVTGGAAEQYF. The chain is built from TRBV29-1 and TRBJ2-7; 9 nucleotides match TRBD1. V dropped 4 bases and J dropped 6; count of bases not matched to a gene: 7. Germline V lookup: CDR1 SQVTM, CDR2 ANQGSEA. The CDR3 runs to 13 residues.